This TCR beta chain was recovered during a study of blood T cell repertoires in COVID-19. Overall study context: Samples came from the United States, Italy and Spain, spanning acute and convalescent COVID-19.

Per the study methods: The assay estimated nucleated cells by amplifying reference gene primers. TCRdb's copy holds only in-frame clones and misses some; the assay was immunoSEQ multiplex PCR. V, J and clone size derive from that table, while D and trimming were established from the DNA sequence. Of about 200,000 clones listed, 70% to 85% are singletons. There are 14 residues in the CDR3. Germline CDR1 reads KGHDR; CDR2 reads SFDVKD. After removal of 6 bases from V and 4 bases from J, the junction contained 4 bases not matched to a gene. The TCR originated in a human donor with acute or convalescent COVID-19. The donor label of this sample is uncertain. The sample consisted of peripheral blood. The chain uses TRBV24-1 and TRBJ2-1; 8 nucleotides align to TRBD2. CDR3 protein: CATSSGGLYNEQFF. As DNA, the CDR3 is TGTGCCACCAGTTCGGGAGGGCTATACAATGAGCAGTTCTTC.